This T cell receptor (beta chain) was retrieved from a study of blood T cell repertoires in COVID-19. Study-wide context: The United States, Italy and Spain provided the acute and convalescent COVID-19 samples. PBMCs, B-cell-depleted T cells, or T cells provided the cDNA or gDNA that made up the material.

In the authors' workflow: Using reference gene primer amplification, nucleated cell counts were estimated. The assay was immunoSEQ multiplex PCR, and TCRdb's table has in-frame clones only and misses some. The V and J calls and clone size come from that table; D and trimming were worked out from the DNA. The repertoire holds 130,000 to 150,000 clones, with over 75% as singletons. Germline CDR1 is MNHEY and CDR2 is SMNVEV (reference sequence). The V end was cut by 3 bases, the J end by 2 bases, with 11 bases between. The CDR3 spans 15 residues. Specimen: peripheral blood. The sequence derives from a man between 60 and 75 years old with active or convalescent COVID-19. The rearrangement uses TRBV27 and TRBJ2-1, with D possibly TRBD2 on 6 matching bases. The DNA of the CDR3 is TGTGCCAGCAGTTTGCGGCGGGAAACCTACAATGAGCAGTTCTTC. Residues: CASSLRRETYNEQFF.